The clone carrying this TCR beta chain showed up many times. As yet, its antigen is unknown. One entry per CDR3 protein results from TCRdb running MiXCR on the reads. The repertoire holds 400,000 or so distinct CDR3 sequences, with approximately 32% as singletons. The CDR3 contains 16 residues. The germline gives CDR1 SGHTA, CDR2 FQGNSA. The J segment lost 4 bases and the V segment lost 1 base, leaving 5 bases of the junction unmatched. This record belongs to a study of T cell repertoires in cytomegalovirus infection. Overall study context: TCR beta signatures that were public indicated CMV infection and matching HLA type. General study results and limits: Summed frequency of shared TCR beta families picked out CMV carriers who also had the relevant HLA. Dominating the ex vivo response were HLA-C-restricted CMV-specific TCR beta clonotypes.

This sequence was found in a human donor in good health (CMV status not recorded). Some clones in this sample may be carry-over from other donors' samples. J is TRBJ2-2 and V is TRBV7-2; 8 nucleotides agree with TRBD2. The sample comprised PBMCs. The CDR3, as DNA: TGTGCCAGCAGCTTAGGGTCACTAGCGGCCACCGGGGAGCTGTTTTTT. It specifies CASSLGSLAATGELFF.